The clone carrying this T cell receptor (beta chain) was counted many times. This record comes from a study of beta chain features in type 1 diabetes. All of the isolated RNA was reverse transcribed, so expressed TCRB transcripts were sequenced. Assay: immunoSEQ multiplex PCR; the TCRdb copy retains only in-frame clones and omits some. The sample lists fewer than 200,000 clones, under 9.5% occurring once. The sample taken for sequencing was central memory CD4+ T cells from blood. The receptor was derived from a man aged 18 to 35 in good health.

The CDR3 coding sequence is TGTGCCAGCAGCCCACTAGCGGGTCACCATACGCAGTATTTT. Its protein product is CASSPLAGHHTQYF. The chain employs TRBV2 and TRBJ2-3; 9 nucleotides align to TRBD2. This CDR3 is 14 amino acids long. Germline lookup yields CDR1 SNHLY and CDR2 FYNNEI. The V and J ends lost 6 bases and 7 bases, in that order; junction bases with no gene match: 8.